This T cell receptor (beta chain) stems from a study of cytomegalovirus exposure and HLA in healthy donors. The CDR3 spans 13 residues. Germline values: CDR1 SGHNT, CDR2 YENEEA. The V end was cut by 2 bases, the J end by 3 bases, with 7 bases between. 13 Jbeta primers and 60 Vbeta primers were used for the PCR. Repertoires were generated with immunoSEQ multiplex PCR, while TCRdb's copy carries only in-frame clones and drops some. The data contain 100,000 or so clones, roughly 73% of them singletons. This clonotype was sampled from a woman aged 40 to 50 in good health and CMV-seropositive. V is TRBV11-3 and J is TRBJ1-1; TRBD1 might be the D (5 bases). The sample was PBMCs. CDR3 residues: CASSLQGYTEAFF. CDR3 nucleotides: TGTGCCAGCAGCTTACAGGGATACACTGAAGCTTTCTTT. The variable domain in full, with the rest retrieved from reference TRBV11-3 and TRBJ1-1, is EAGVVQSPRYKIIEKKQPVAFWCNPISGHNTLYWYLQNLGQGPELLIRYENEEAVDDSQLPKDRFSAERLKGVDSTLKIQPAELGDSAVYLCASSLQGYTEAFFGQGTRLTVV.